The T cell receptor (beta chain) under discussion was sequenced for a study of CD8 T cells in ankylosing spondylitis. Germline loops: CDR1 DFQATT, CDR2 SNEGSKA (reference sequence). The V and J ends lost 1 base and 5 bases respectively, with 8 bases between them. This CDR3 is built from 13 residues. TCR beta libraries were made by quantitative 5'-RACE with molecular barcodes. TCRdb re-called the 5' RACE reads with MiXCR, one entry per CDR3 protein. The sample consists of tens of thousands of distinct CDR3 sequences, about 15% of them appearing once. As for this clonotype: Its antigen is currently unknown.

Regarding the study as a whole: Clones linked with disease were CD8+ and fairly uncommon in the peripheral blood. Within ankylosing spondylitis blood, a TCR beta motif made up of several highly homologous variants appeared to be characteristic. A subset of motif variants has previously been described in the synovial fluid and blood of reactive arthritis.

This chain links TRBV20-1 with TRBJ1-4; D gene ambiguous. The TCR originated in a male donor with ankylosing spondylitis or in good health (not recorded which). What was sequenced was blood. The CDR3 sequence: CSARGQINEKLFF. The CDR3 DNA reads TGCAGTGCTAGAGGCCAGATAAATGAAAAACTGTTTTTT.